A selection of T cell receptor beta chains follows, all from one sample in a study of blood T cell repertoires in COVID-19. Sequencing used immunoSEQ multiplex PCR; TCRdb keeps in-frame clones, though not all of them. The sample has around 230,000 clones, 75% to 90% seen once. Sequencing was performed on PBMCs or T cells enriched from blood (not recorded which). These receptors were collected from a man between 35 and 55 years old who had recovered from COVID-19. Each CDR3 is given with its conserved first and last residue. The order of the fields is J gene, clone size, V gene, D gene, CDR3 length, CDR3 protein, CDR3 DNA. D genes are given only for firm matches. Part of the rows lack a size; the others show once, few, many or a class for expanded clones.

j_call: TRBJ2-5
clone_size: many
v_call: TRBV24-1
d_call: TRBD1
cdr3_length: 15
cdr3_aa: CATSDSTGGWETQYF
cdr3_nt: TGTGCCACCAGTGATTCGACAGGGGGCTGGGAGACCCAGTACTTC

j_call: TRBJ2-5
clone_size: -
v_call: TRBV5-1
d_call: -
cdr3_length: 15
cdr3_aa: CASSPAGRSGETQYF
cdr3_nt: TGCGCCAGCAGCCCCGCAGGGAGGTCCGGGGAGACCCAGTACTTC

j_call: TRBJ1-1
clone_size: -
v_call: TRBV9
d_call: -
cdr3_length: 14
cdr3_aa: CASRGGFMNTEAFF
cdr3_nt: TGTGCCAGCAGGGGGGGATTCATGAACACTGAAGCTTTCTTT

j_call: TRBJ2-7
clone_size: -
v_call: TRBV19
d_call: -
cdr3_length: 14
cdr3_aa: CATRGRGAGYEQYF
cdr3_nt: TGTGCCACCCGGGGGAGGGGGGCCGGCTACGAGCAGTACTTC

j_call: TRBJ1-6
clone_size: -
v_call: TRBV13
d_call: TRBD1
cdr3_length: 18
cdr3_aa: CASSLFGRGSSYNSPLHF
cdr3_nt: TGTGCCAGCAGCTTATTCGGCAGGGGGAGCTCCTATAATTCACCCCTCCACTTT

j_call: TRBJ1-2
clone_size: -
v_call: TRBV12-5
d_call: TRBD1
cdr3_length: 16
cdr3_aa: CASGLIQGQGYYGYTF
cdr3_nt: TGTGCTAGTGGTTTGATCCAAGGACAGGGTTACTATGGCTACACCTTC

j_call: TRBJ2-3
clone_size: -
v_call: TRBV18
d_call: -
cdr3_length: 13
cdr3_aa: CASSPKEADTQYF
cdr3_nt: TGTGCCAGCTCACCAAAAGAGGCAGATACGCAGTATTTT

j_call: TRBJ2-5
clone_size: -
v_call: TRBV24-1
d_call: TRBD1
cdr3_length: 13
cdr3_aa: CATGQGAKETQYF
cdr3_nt: TGTGCCACGGGACAGGGGGCAAAAGAGACCCAGTACTTC

j_call: TRBJ2-3
clone_size: -
v_call: TRBV10-1
d_call: TRBD2
cdr3_length: 14
cdr3_aa: CASSPSGKADTQYF
cdr3_nt: TGCGCCAGCAGTCCTAGCGGGAAAGCAGATACGCAGTATTTT

j_call: TRBJ1-6
clone_size: -
v_call: TRBV27
d_call: -
cdr3_length: 13
cdr3_aa: CASRGPQAGALHF
cdr3_nt: TGTGCCAGCAGGGGCCCCCAAGCCGGGGCCCTCCACTTT